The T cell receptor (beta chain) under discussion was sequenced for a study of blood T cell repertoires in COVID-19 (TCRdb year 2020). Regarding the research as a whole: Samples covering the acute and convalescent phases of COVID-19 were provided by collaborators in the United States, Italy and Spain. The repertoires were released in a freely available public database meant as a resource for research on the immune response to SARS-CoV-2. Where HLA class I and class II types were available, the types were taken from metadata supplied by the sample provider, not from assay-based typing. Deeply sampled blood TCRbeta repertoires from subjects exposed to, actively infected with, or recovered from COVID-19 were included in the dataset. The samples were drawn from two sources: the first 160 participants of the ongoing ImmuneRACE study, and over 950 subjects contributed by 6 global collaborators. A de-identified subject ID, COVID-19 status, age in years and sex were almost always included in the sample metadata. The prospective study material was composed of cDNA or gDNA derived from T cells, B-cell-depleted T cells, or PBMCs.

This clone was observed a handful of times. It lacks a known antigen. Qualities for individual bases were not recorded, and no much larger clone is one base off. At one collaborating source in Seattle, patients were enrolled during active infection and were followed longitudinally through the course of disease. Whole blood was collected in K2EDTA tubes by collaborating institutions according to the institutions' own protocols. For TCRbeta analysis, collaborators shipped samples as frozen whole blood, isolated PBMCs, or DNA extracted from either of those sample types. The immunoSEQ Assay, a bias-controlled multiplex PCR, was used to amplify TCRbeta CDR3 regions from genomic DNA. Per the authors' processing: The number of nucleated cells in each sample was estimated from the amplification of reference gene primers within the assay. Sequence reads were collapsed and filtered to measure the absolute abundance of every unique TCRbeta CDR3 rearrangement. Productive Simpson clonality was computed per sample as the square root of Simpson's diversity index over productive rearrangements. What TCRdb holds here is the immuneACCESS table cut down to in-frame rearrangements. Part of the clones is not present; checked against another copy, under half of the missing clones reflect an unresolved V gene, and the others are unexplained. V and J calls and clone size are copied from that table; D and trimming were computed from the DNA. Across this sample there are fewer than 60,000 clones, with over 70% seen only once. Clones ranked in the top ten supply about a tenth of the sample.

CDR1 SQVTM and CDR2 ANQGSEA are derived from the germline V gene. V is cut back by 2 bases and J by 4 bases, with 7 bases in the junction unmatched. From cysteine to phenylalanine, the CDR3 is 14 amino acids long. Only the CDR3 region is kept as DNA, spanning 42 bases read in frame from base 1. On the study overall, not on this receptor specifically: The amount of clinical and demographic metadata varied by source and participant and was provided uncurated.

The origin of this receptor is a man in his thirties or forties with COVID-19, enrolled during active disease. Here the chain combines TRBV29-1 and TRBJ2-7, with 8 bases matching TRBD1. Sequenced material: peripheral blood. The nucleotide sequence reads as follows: TGCAGCGTTGAACTCAGGGGGCTCGGGTACGAGCAGTACTTC. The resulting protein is CSVELRGLGYEQYF.